The 21 T cell receptor beta chains listed next were all sequenced from one sample in a study of blood T cell repertoires in COVID-19. The protocol was immunoSEQ multiplex PCR, while the TCRdb copy is restricted to in-frame clones and leaves out a portion. Of over 150,000 clones listed, roughly 80% are singletons. Sequenced material: peripheral blood. All receptors come from a woman aged 60 to 75 with acute or convalescent COVID-19.

V gene TRBV9 combines with J gene TRBJ1-4; TRBD1 might be the D (6 bases). V was clipped by 0 bases and J by 2 bases, with 11 bases between them. Germline CDR1 reads SGDLS; CDR2 reads YYNGEE. The CDR3 sequence is 16 residues long. The CDR3 DNA reads TGTGCCAGCAGCGTAGGAACAGGGTCGACTAATGAAAAACTGTTTTTT. Translation: CASSVGTGSTNEKLFF.

This chain connects TRBV7-9 to TRBJ1-2, with 8 bases fitting TRBD1. The CDR3 covers 14 residues. J lost 8 bases, V lost 2 bases, and 7 bases had no gene match. Germline V gives CDR1 SEHNR, CDR2 FQNEAQ (reference sequence). In DNA form, the CDR3 reads TGTGCCAGCAGCTTACAGGGGGCGTCAGAAGGCTACACCTTC. Translation gives CASSLQGASEGYTF.

The chain employs TRBV6-1 and TRBJ2-1, with D maybe TRBD2 (6 bases). CDR3 length: 16 residues. CDR1 and CDR2 from the germline V gene are MNHNS and SASEGT. Trimming stripped 1 base from V and 6 bases from J, with 16 bases between. The CDR3 here is CASSEEVAGRINEQFF. For the CDR3, the DNA is TGTGCCAGCAGTGAAGAGGTGGCGGGGAGAATCAATGAGCAGTTCTTC.

This clone was seen a handful of times. The chain employs TRBV2 and TRBJ1-1, with D tentatively TRBD1 (5 bases). Per germline, CDR1 SNHLY and CDR2 FYNNEI. The CDR3 is made up of 13 amino acids. Trimming pared 5 bases from V and 4 bases from J, leaving 11 bases between. CDR3 region: CASSSGTSTEAFF. The CDR3 DNA follows: TGTGCCAGCAGTAGCGGGACGTCCACTGAAGCTTTCTTT.

This sequence joins TRBV7-9 and TRBJ2-7, with D possibly being TRBD1 (5 bases). The germline V gene has CDR1 SEHNR and CDR2 FQNEAQ (reference sequence). There are 15 residues in the CDR3. Trimming took off 4 bases at V and 2 bases at J, with 15 bases between the two ends. The CDR3 spells CASSSTVMITYEQYF. The CDR3 DNA reads as TGTGCCAGCAGCTCGACAGTGATGATTACCTACGAGCAGTACTTC.

The rearrangement links TRBV20-1 to TRBJ1-5; D is unclear. With 3 bases removed from V and 4 bases from J, the gap between germline ends came to 10 bases. Germline CDR1 is DFQATT and CDR2 is SNEGSKA (reference sequence). This CDR3 has 13 amino acids. Here the CDR3 DNA reads TGCAGTGCTAGTTCGGGATGGAATCAGCCCCAGCATTTT. Translated: CSASSGWNQPQHF.

The chain couples TRBV7-6 to TRBJ1-1; D not certain. The V end lost 4 bases, the J end lost 1 base, and 7 bases lay between the germline ends. The CDR3 is 13 residues long. Germline CDR1 and CDR2: SGHVS and FNYEAQ. The CDR3 protein is CASSSFRNTEAFF. The CDR3 DNA reads TGTGCCAGCAGCTCATTCAGGAACACTGAAGCTTTCTTT.

The chain has TRBV7-6 and TRBJ2-7, with 9 bases matching TRBD1. Germline V gives CDR1 SGHVS, CDR2 FNYEAQ. V shed 1 base, J shed 5 bases, and the junction held 6 bases outside the gene matches. The CDR3 has 15 residues. In DNA form, the CDR3 reads TGTGCCAGCAGCTTAGGGAGTGGACAGGGGCACGAGCAGTACTTC. Translated: CASSLGSGQGHEQYF.

In this sample, this clone turned up a few times. In DNA, the CDR3 is TGTGCCAGTAGCCCCCTGAGTAGGGGACAATACAATGAGCAGTTCTTC. Its protein is CASSPLSRGQYNEQFF. J is TRBJ2-1 and V is TRBV19, with D perhaps TRBD1 (6 bases). Germline assignment: CDR1 LNHDA and CDR2 SQIVND (reference sequence). V was clipped by 6 bases and J by 4 bases, with 19 bases between them. The CDR3 sequence is 16 residues long. Full variable domain (rest looked up from reference TRBV19 and TRBJ2-1): DGGITQSPKYLFRKEGQNVTLSCEQNLNHDAMYWYRQDPGQGLRLIYYSQIVNDFQKGDIAEGYSVSREKKESFPLTVTSAQKNPTAFYLCASSPLSRGQYNEQFFGPGTRLTVL.

The gene calls are TRBV25-1 and TRBJ1-2; unclear D gene. This CDR3 has 15 residues. Germline V lookup: CDR1 MGHDK, CDR2 SYGVNS. The V end lost 1 base, the J end lost 3 bases, and 12 bases lay between the germline ends. CDR3 loop: CASSELRFQDYGYTF. CDR3 nucleotide sequence: TGTGCCAGCAGTGAATTAAGGTTTCAGGACTATGGCTACACCTTC.

CDR3 DNA: TGCGCCAGCAGCTTGACAGTTGACACAGATACGCAGTATTTT. As protein: CASSLTVDTDTQYF. This chain uses TRBV4-1 with TRBJ2-3; D is possibly TRBD1 (5 bases). This CDR3 comprises 14 residues. The V gene's germline CDR1 is MGHRA and CDR2 YSYEKL. The ends were cut back, 5 bases at V and 2 bases at J, with 11 bases in the middle.

The genes are TRBV18 and TRBJ2-3; D might be TRBD1 (5 bases). The CDR3 is 11 residues long. Trimming took off 9 bases at V and 4 bases at J, with 8 bases between the two ends. Germline CDR1 KGHSH, CDR2 LQKENI. The CDR3 spells CASLGADTQYF. CDR3 sequence (DNA): TGTGCCAGTTTAGGGGCAGATACGCAGTATTTT.

The chain links TRBV10-1 to TRBJ2-3; D is ambiguous. There are 12 residues in the CDR3. V shed 3 bases and J shed 3 bases, with 4 bases lying between them. CDR1 and CDR2 (germline): WNHNN, SYGVQD (reference sequence). The CDR3: CASSDRTDTQYF. CDR3 DNA sequence: TGCGCCAGCAGTGACCGTACAGATACGCAGTATTTT.

In its sample, this clone was seen once. The J gene is TRBJ2-1, the V gene TRBV2, with D unresolved. This CDR3 is 14 amino acids long. Trimming cost V 9 bases and J 9 bases, with 21 bases left between them. Germline-derived CDR1 and CDR2 are SNHLY and FYNNEI. CDR3 DNA sequence: TGTGCCAGGGGTAGGTCAACTTTCTCGGGTGAGCAGTTCTTC. Residues: CARGRSTFSGEQFF.

The CDR3 DNA sequence: TGTGCCAGCAGCTTCAGGGCAACTAATGAAAAACTGTTTTTT. Encoded protein: CASSFRATNEKLFF. The chain uses TRBV7-9 and TRBJ1-4, with a tentative D call TRBD1 (5 bases). The germline gives CDR1 SEHNR, CDR2 FQNEAQ (reference sequence). Trimming removed 3 bases at V and 0 bases at J, with 5 bases between. The CDR3 spans 14 residues. The full variable domain, in which reference TRBV7-9 and TRBJ1-4 provide the parts outside the CDR3, is DTGVSQNPRHKITKRGQNVTFRCDPISEHNRLYWYRQTLGQGPEFLTYFQNEAQLEKSRLLSDRFSAERPKGSFSTLEIQRTEQGDSAMYLCASSFRATNEKLFFGSGTQLSVL.

The chain recombines TRBV2 with TRBJ1-2, with 10 bases that match TRBD1. From germline, CDR1 is SNHLY and CDR2 FYNNEI. CDR3 length: 13 amino acids. The ends lost 10 bases at V and 4 bases at J; junction bases unmatched: 6. In DNA, the CDR3 is TGTGCCACAAGACAGGGGGCCCTCTATGGCTACACCTTC. Translating it yields CATRQGALYGYTF. Based on the CDR3 plus reference TRBV2 and TRBJ1-2, the full variable domain is EPEVTQTPSHQVTQMGQEVILRCVPISNHLYFYWYRQILGQKVEFLVSFYNNEISEKSEIFDDQFSVERPDGSNFTLKIRSTKLEDSAMYFCATRQGALYGYTFGSGTRLTVV.

This sequence joins TRBV19 and TRBJ1-6, with a possible D match to TRBD1 (6 bases). V lost 6 bases and J lost 1, with 13 bases in between. The CDR3 has 16 residues. Germline V gene lookup returns CDR1 LNHDA and CDR2 SQIVND (reference sequence). In nucleotides, the CDR3 is TGTGCCAGTAGGTCTTATCAGGGGTCCTATAATTCACCCCTCCACTTT. This encodes CASRSYQGSYNSPLHF.

The genes are TRBV5-1 and TRBJ2-7, with D possibly matching TRBD1 (5 bases). Trimming removed 4 bases at V and 2 bases at J, with 13 bases between. Germline CDR1 reads SGHRS; CDR2 reads YFSETQ. CDR3 length equals 14 residues. Here the CDR3 reads CASSKGPGPYEQYV. Here the CDR3 DNA reads TGCGCCAGCAGCAAGGGGCCTGGCCCCTACGAGCAGTACGTC.

This clone appeared a few times. This chain links TRBV7-8 with TRBJ1-3, with unresolved D. CDR3 length: 18 residues. CDR1 and CDR2 from the germline V gene are SGHVS and FQNEAQ. Trimming stripped 0 bases from V and 4 bases from J, with 19 bases between. The CDR3 DNA follows: TGTGCCAGCAGCTTAGCGCGGCTGGCTGGAGACGGGGGAAACACCATATATTTT. Translation gives CASSLARLAGDGGNTIYF.

This rearrangement joins TRBV25-1 to TRBJ1-2; 10 bases are shared with TRBD1. The CDR3 sequence is 15 residues long. With 5 bases clipped from V and 8 bases from J, the junction kept 11 bases outside the gene matches. Germline values: CDR1 MGHDK, CDR2 SYGVNS. For the CDR3, the DNA is TGTGCCAGCAGTCCAACCAGACAGGGGGCGGGAGGCTACACCTTC. Translation gives CASSPTRQGAGGYTF.

The chain recombines TRBV28 with TRBJ2-3; TRBD1 is a possible D gene (9 bases). The V end lost 9 bases, the J end lost 5 bases, and 24 bases lay between the germline ends. This CDR3 is built from 16 residues. The germline gives CDR1 MDHEN, CDR2 SYDVKM. The CDR3 sequence is CASSGAGTGNKDTQYF. For the CDR3, the DNA is TGTGCCAGTAGCGGGGCCGGGACAGGGAATAAAGATACGCAGTATTTT.